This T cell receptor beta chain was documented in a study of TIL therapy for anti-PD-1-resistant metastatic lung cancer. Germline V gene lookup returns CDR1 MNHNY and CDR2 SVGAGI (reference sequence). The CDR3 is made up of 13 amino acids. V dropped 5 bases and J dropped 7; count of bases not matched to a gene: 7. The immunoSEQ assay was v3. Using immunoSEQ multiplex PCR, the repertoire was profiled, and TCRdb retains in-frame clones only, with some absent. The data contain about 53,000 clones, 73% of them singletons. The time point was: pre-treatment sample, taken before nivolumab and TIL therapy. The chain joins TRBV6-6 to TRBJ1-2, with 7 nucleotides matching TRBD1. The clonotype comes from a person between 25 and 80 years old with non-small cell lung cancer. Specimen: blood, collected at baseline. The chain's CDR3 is CASSPDRAPGYTF. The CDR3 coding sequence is TGTGCCAGCAGTCCCGACAGGGCCCCTGGCTACACCTTC.